This entry describes one T cell receptor (beta chain). Its antigen remains unknown. One entry per CDR3 protein, called by TCRdb with MiXCR from the reads. The table has about 890,000 distinct CDR3 sequences, around 31% seen once. These data originate in a study of T cell repertoires in cytomegalovirus infection. Across the whole study: Indications of both CMV infection and matching HLA type were provided by public TCR beta signatures.

Trimming cost V 1 base and J 2 bases; bases outside gene matches: 9. The CDR3 loop spans 17 amino acids. The germline V gene encodes CDR1 MNHNS and CDR2 SASEGT. The chain carries TRBV6-1 and TRBJ2-5; 8 bases line up with TRBD1. The clonotype comes from a human donor in good health (CMV status not recorded). Some clones in this sample may be carry-over from other donors' samples. The source material was cultured CD8+ T cells from PBMCs, sampled from culture after CMV antigen stimulation. Here the CDR3 DNA reads TGTGCCAGCAGTGAAGTCCCTGACAGGGGATTTCAAGAGACCCAGTACTTC. Its translation: CASSEVPDRGFQETQYF.